These T cell receptor beta chains were read from a single sample in a study of cytomegalovirus exposure and HLA in healthy donors. Here immunoSEQ multiplex PCR was the method, and the copy in TCRdb shows in-frame clones only, minus some. This sample's clone table lists approximately 130,000 clones. Source material: PBMCs. The source is an older woman in good health and CMV-seronegative. Both conserved end residues are part of each CDR3. Each record gives: J gene, V gene, D gene, CDR3 DNA, CDR3 protein. The D gene is left open where the match is weak.

>TRBJ2-4|TRBV2|TRBD1
TGTGCCAGCAGGACAGGGCAGGGAATAGCCAAAAACATTCAGTACTTC
CASRTGQGIAKNIQYF
>TRBJ2-1|TRBV5-4|NA
TGTGCCAGCAGAGTCGACACGACCTCCTACAATGAGCAGTTCTTC
CASRVDTTSYNEQFF
>TRBJ2-7|TRBV5-4|NA
TGTGCCAGCAGCTTAAGCGCCGAGCAGTACTTC
CASSLSAEQYF
>TRBJ2-1|TRBV5-1|NA
TGCGCCAGCAGCTTGGGTCAGACTAGCAATGAGCAGTTCTTC
CASSLGQTSNEQFF
>TRBJ1-2|TRBV5-6|TRBD1
TGTGCCAGCAGCTCCCCCCGACAGGGGGAGTATGGCTACACCTTC
CASSSPRQGEYGYTF
>TRBJ1-6|TRBV11-2|TRBD1
TGTGCCAGCAGCCCCGGACAGGGGAGGACCTATAATTCACCCCTCCACTTT
CASSPGQGRTYNSPLHF
>TRBJ2-7|TRBV10-2|TRBD1
TGCGCCAGCAACCCGACAGGGATGAACGAGCAGTACTTC
CASNPTGMNEQYF
>TRBJ2-5|TRBV19|TRBD1
TGTGCCAGTAGTACCCCCGGGACAGGGAGAAAGACCCAGTACTTC
CASSTPGTGRKTQYF
>TRBJ2-6|TRBV7-2|TRBD1
TGTGCCAGCAGCTTAGAAATGGGCAGGGGGCGACCTGGGGCCAACGTCCTGACTTTC
CASSLEMGRGRPGANVLTF
>TRBJ2-1|TRBV6-5|TRBD2
TGTGCCAGCAGTTACGGGGGACTACCCTCCTACAATGAGCAGTTCTTC
CASSYGGLPSYNEQFF